This T cell receptor beta chain was identified during a study of shared clonotypes between healthy human individuals. Terminally differentiated effector memory CD45RA+ cells were excluded by CCR7 positive selection of CD45RO-negative cells. This CDR3 region has 16 residues. Germline V lookup: CDR1 SGHVS, CDR2 FQNEAQ. V dropped 5 bases and J dropped 5; count of bases not matched to a gene: 14. This table comes from immunoSEQ multiplex PCR, and its TCRdb copy is limited to in-frame clones, with some not included. This table holds roughly 2 million clones, about 95% found once. V and J are TRBV7-8 and TRBJ2-7; 8 positions agree with TRBD1. The TCR originated in a man aged 18 to 30 in good health. The source material was naive CD8+ T cells sorted from blood. This CDR3 is CASSTTPQGEVHEQYF. CDR3 nucleotide sequence: TGTGCCAGCAGCACTACCCCACAGGGGGAAGTCCACGAGCAGTACTTC.